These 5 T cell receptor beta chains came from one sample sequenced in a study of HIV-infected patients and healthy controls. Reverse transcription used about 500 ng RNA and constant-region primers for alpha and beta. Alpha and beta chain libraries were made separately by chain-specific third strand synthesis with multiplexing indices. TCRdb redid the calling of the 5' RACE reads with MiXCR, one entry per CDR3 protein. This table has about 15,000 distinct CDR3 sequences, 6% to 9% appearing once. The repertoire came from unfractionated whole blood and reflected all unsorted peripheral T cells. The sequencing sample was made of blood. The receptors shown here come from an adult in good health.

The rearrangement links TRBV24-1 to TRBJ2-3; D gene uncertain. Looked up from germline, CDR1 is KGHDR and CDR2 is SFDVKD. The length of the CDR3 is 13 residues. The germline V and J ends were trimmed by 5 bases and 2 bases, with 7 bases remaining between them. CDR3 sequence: CATSVQNTDTQYF. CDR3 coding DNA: TGTGCCACCAGTGTGCAGAACACAGATACGCAGTATTTT.

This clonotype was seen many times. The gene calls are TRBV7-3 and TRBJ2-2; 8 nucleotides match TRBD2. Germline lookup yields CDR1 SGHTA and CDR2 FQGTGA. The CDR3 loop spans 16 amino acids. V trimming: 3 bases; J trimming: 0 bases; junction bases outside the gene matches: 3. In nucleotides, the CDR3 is TGTGCCAGCAGCTTTTCAGCGGGGGCGAACACCGGGGAGCTGTTTTTT. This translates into CASSFSAGANTGELFF.

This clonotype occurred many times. CDR3 loop: CASSDLLNTEAFF. The DNA of the CDR3 is TGTGCCAGTAGTGACCTATTGAACACTGAAGCTTTCTTT. V usage is TRBV19 and J usage is TRBJ1-1, with D uncertain. The CDR3 length is 13 residues. V was pared by 5 bases and J by 0 bases, with 7 bases between. Germline values: CDR1 LNHDA, CDR2 SQIVND (reference sequence). Full variable domain (outside the CDR3, taken from reference TRBV19 and TRBJ1-1): DGGITQSPKYLFRKEGQNVTLSCEQNLNHDAMYWYRQDPGQGLRLIYYSQIVNDFQKGDIAEGYSVSREKKESFPLTVTSAQKNPTAFYLCASSDLLNTEAFFGQGTRLTVV.

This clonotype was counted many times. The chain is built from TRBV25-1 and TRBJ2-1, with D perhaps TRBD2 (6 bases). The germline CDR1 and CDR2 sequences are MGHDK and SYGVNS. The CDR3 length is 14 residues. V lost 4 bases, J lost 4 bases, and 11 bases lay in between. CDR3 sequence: CASSGRLEYNEQFF. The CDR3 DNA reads TGTGCCAGCAGTGGACGACTAGAGTACAATGAGCAGTTCTTC. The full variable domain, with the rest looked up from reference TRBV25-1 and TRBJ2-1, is EADIYQTPRYLVIGTGKKITLECSQTMGHDKMYWYQQDPGMELHLIHYSYGVNSTEKGDLSSESTVSRIRTEHFPLTLESARPSHTSQYLCASSGRLEYNEQFFGPGTRLTVL.

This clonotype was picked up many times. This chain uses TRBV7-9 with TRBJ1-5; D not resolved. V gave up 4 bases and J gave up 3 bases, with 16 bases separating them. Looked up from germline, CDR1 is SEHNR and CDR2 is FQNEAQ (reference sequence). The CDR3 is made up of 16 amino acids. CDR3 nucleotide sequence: TGTGCCAGCAGCTCCTCTATGATAGGGAACAATCAGCCCCAGCATTTT. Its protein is CASSSSMIGNNQPQHF.